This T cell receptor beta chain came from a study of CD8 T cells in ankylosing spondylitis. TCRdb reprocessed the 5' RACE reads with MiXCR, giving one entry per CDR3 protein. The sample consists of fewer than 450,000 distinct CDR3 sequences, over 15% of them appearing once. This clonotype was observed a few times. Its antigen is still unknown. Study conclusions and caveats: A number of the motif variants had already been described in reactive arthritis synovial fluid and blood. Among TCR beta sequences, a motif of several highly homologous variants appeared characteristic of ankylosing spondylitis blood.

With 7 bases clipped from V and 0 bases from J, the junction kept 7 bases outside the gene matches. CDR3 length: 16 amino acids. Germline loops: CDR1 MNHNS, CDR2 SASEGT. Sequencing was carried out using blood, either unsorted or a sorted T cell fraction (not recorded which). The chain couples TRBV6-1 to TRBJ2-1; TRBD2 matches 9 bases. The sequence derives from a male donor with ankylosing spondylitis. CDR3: CASTPSGKYSYNEQFF. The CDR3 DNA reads TGTGCCAGCACCCCTAGCGGGAAATACTCCTACAATGAGCAGTTCTTC.